The rows below give T cell receptor beta chains drawn from one sample of a study of T cells expressing NK-cell markers. TCRdb reanalyzed the 5' RACE reads and collapses them to one entry per CDR3 protein, without DNA. The table gives fewer than 400,000 distinct CDR3 sequences; the top ten clones make up around 10% of it. Sequencing used blood T cells: a sorted CD56 or NKG2C T cell subset, CD4+ or CD8+ T cells, or bulk PBMC T cells (not recorded which). These receptors were collected from a woman between 50 and 59 years old in good health. The CDR3 runs from the conserved cysteine through the conserved F or W. Each record gives: V gene, J gene, CDR3 length, CDR3 protein.

v_gene: TRBV30
j_gene: TRBJ1-1
len: 16
CDR3aa: CAWSVDPISPNTEAFF

v_gene: TRBV12-3/TRBV12-4
j_gene: TRBJ2-1
len: 17
CDR3aa: CASSLGLAGGVANEQFF

v_gene: TRBV5-1
j_gene: TRBJ1-1
len: 14
CDR3aa: CASSLAEGNTEAFF

v_gene: TRBV20-1
j_gene: TRBJ2-1
len: 12
CDR3aa: CSAAGIRDEQFF

v_gene: TRBV27
j_gene: TRBJ1-2
len: 13
CDR3aa: CASSRTESYGYTF

v_gene: TRBV4-1
j_gene: TRBJ2-7
len: 16
CDR3aa: CASSPLAGGSAHEQYF

v_gene: TRBV27
j_gene: TRBJ1-4
len: 16
CDR3aa: CASSPPSGSSNEKLFF

v_gene: TRBV14
j_gene: TRBJ1-2
len: 14
CDR3aa: CASSQEIIPSGYTF

v_gene: TRBV27
j_gene: TRBJ2-2
len: 15
CDR3aa: CASAPGHLDTGELFF

v_gene: TRBV12-3/TRBV12-4
j_gene: TRBJ1-2
len: 13
CDR3aa: CASSSDSTYGYTF

v_gene: TRBV28
j_gene: TRBJ2-2
len: 16
CDR3aa: CASSLLSSGSTGELFF

v_gene: TRBV5-1
j_gene: TRBJ2-1
len: 15
CDR3aa: CASSLVSGSSNEQFF

v_gene: TRBV5-1
j_gene: TRBJ2-3
len: 15
CDR3aa: CATRPGTTSTDTQYF

v_gene: TRBV7-2
j_gene: TRBJ2-3
len: 14
CDR3aa: CASSLAHLGDTQYF

v_gene: TRBV29-1
j_gene: TRBJ2-3
len: 14
CDR3aa: CSVGGPTPTDTQYF

v_gene: TRBV7-8
j_gene: TRBJ1-3
len: 14
CDR3aa: CASSLGGARNTIYF

v_gene: TRBV20-1
j_gene: TRBJ2-5
len: 14
CDR3aa: CSAPSIRGEETQYF

v_gene: TRBV15
j_gene: TRBJ2-1
len: 16
CDR3aa: CATSNYPLEGGDEQFF

v_gene: TRBV29-1
j_gene: TRBJ2-1
len: 14
CDR3aa: CSVVELMSYNEQFF

v_gene: TRBV12-3/TRBV12-4
j_gene: TRBJ1-2
len: 13
CDR3aa: CASSFGDKGVYTF

v_gene: TRBV5-6
j_gene: TRBJ1-1
len: 17
CDR3aa: CASSLAKGARLSAEAFF

v_gene: TRBV5-1
j_gene: TRBJ2-1
len: 12
CDR3aa: CASRGPSNEQFF

v_gene: TRBV6-5
j_gene: TRBJ1-1
len: 15
CDR3aa: CASTFSRDKGTEAFF

v_gene: TRBV5-1
j_gene: TRBJ2-2
len: 21
CDR3aa: CASSLATGLAGTPSNTGELFF

v_gene: TRBV5-1
j_gene: TRBJ2-5
len: 14
CDR3aa: CASSFSGGGETQYF

v_gene: TRBV20-1
j_gene: TRBJ2-5
len: 15
CDR3aa: CSVPWAGRGEETQYF

v_gene: TRBV7-9
j_gene: TRBJ2-3
len: 14
CDR3aa: CASSLTQEGPTQYF

v_gene: TRBV2
j_gene: TRBJ2-2
len: 18
CDR3aa: CATKDRSGPFRNTGELFF

v_gene: TRBV7-2
j_gene: TRBJ1-1
len: 12
CDR3aa: CASSLSPRWAFF

v_gene: TRBV3-1
j_gene: TRBJ1-2
len: 15
CDR3aa: CASSLGWAGDSGYTF

v_gene: TRBV5-1
j_gene: TRBJ2-5
len: 14
CDR3aa: CASRVRGQTETQYF

v_gene: TRBV5-6
j_gene: TRBJ2-1
len: 14
CDR3aa: CASSWGQGAGEQFF

v_gene: TRBV4-1
j_gene: TRBJ2-4
len: 16
CDR3aa: CASSQERRGPKNIQYF

v_gene: TRBV11-3
j_gene: TRBJ2-3
len: 14
CDR3aa: CASSLGAETDTQYF

v_gene: TRBV29-1
j_gene: TRBJ1-5
len: 15
CDR3aa: CSVVSPGDEGQPQHF

v_gene: TRBV19
j_gene: TRBJ2-3
len: 15
CDR3aa: CASRTTGASTDTQYF

v_gene: TRBV20-1
j_gene: TRBJ1-5
len: 14
CDR3aa: CSAWAGNSNQPQHF

v_gene: TRBV7-2
j_gene: TRBJ2-5
len: 17
CDR3aa: CASSSALRAGIGKTQYF

v_gene: TRBV7-9
j_gene: TRBJ1-4
len: 15
CDR3aa: CASSLAAGAGEKLFF

v_gene: TRBV6-5
j_gene: TRBJ1-2
len: 16
CDR3aa: CASSYVRTGGGYGYTF

v_gene: TRBV6-2/TRBV6-3
j_gene: TRBJ2-3
len: 17
CDR3aa: CASSKRGLGWSADTQYF

v_gene: TRBV27
j_gene: TRBJ1-2
len: 15
CDR3aa: CASSKDTGGNYGYTF

v_gene: TRBV5-1
j_gene: TRBJ2-3
len: 15
CDR3aa: CASSLGTHNTDTQYF

v_gene: TRBV18
j_gene: TRBJ2-2
len: 15
CDR3aa: CASSPGKGDTGELFF

v_gene: TRBV6-6
j_gene: TRBJ1-1
len: 14
CDR3aa: CASRELRENTEAFF

v_gene: TRBV11-2
j_gene: TRBJ1-1
len: 15
CDR3aa: CASSTRQVIATEAFF

v_gene: TRBV12-5
j_gene: TRBJ1-1
len: 13
CDR3aa: CASASPQVTEAFF

v_gene: TRBV11-2
j_gene: TRBJ2-6
len: 16
CDR3aa: CASSPFVGPGANVLTF

v_gene: TRBV19
j_gene: TRBJ2-4
len: 14
CDR3aa: CASSIGGTSLDQYF

v_gene: TRBV14
j_gene: TRBJ2-3
len: 16
CDR3aa: CASSQRTGGSTDTQYF

v_gene: TRBV7-9
j_gene: TRBJ1-2
len: 12
CDR3aa: CASSPRDGPYTF

v_gene: TRBV10-3
j_gene: TRBJ2-1
len: 16
CDR3aa: CAIRGIADILYNEQFF

v_gene: TRBV9
j_gene: TRBJ2-3
len: 14
CDR3aa: CASSVDGSRDTQYF

v_gene: TRBV9
j_gene: TRBJ2-1
len: 15
CDR3aa: CASARREGAYNEQFF

v_gene: TRBV6-5
j_gene: TRBJ1-1
len: 14
CDR3aa: CASGSRGTITEAFF

v_gene: TRBV5-1
j_gene: TRBJ2-3
len: 15
CDR3aa: CASSLIAGGTDTQYF